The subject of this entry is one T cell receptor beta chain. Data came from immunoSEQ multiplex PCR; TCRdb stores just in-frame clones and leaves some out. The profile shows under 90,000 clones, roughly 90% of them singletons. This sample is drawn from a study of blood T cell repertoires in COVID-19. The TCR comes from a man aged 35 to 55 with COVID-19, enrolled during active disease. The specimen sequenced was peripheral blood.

The CDR3 loop reads CASSLGQGWTDTQYF. Written as DNA, the CDR3 is TGTGCCAGCAGCCTCGGACAGGGGTGGACAGATACGCAGTATTTT. The chain uses TRBV13 and TRBJ2-3; 9 bases agree with TRBD1. CDR1 PRHDT and CDR2 FYEKMQ come from the germline V gene (reference sequence). CDR3 length: 15 amino acids. The V gene end was trimmed by 5 bases and the J gene end by 3 bases; junction bases not matched to a gene: 6.